This record concerns one T cell receptor beta chain sequence. Its target is not known. Germline V lookup: CDR1 LGHDT, CDR2 YNNKEL (reference sequence). The CDR3 is made up of 15 amino acids. Trimming removed 3 bases from V and 9 bases from J; junction bases left unmatched: 5. This sample was taken from a study of early T cells in non-severe SARS-CoV-2 infection. About the research overall: The study sequenced bulk RNA from unsorted whole blood, with chains unpaired.

Study-level points and caveats: VDJdb matches were skewed toward anti-spike CD8 T cell responses.

Researchers attached unique molecular identifiers to individual cDNA molecules. TCRdb itself ran the 5' RACE reads through MiXCR, one entry per CDR3 protein. The data show 64,000 or so distinct CDR3 sequences, with around 13% seen just once and roughly 4.2% held by the top ten. The gene calls are TRBV3-1 and TRBJ2-1; 13 bases map to TRBD2. The TCR comes from an adult who was a healthcare worker with PCR-confirmed SARS-CoV-2 infection or an uninfected control (not recorded which). Sequenced input: whole blood. CDR3 sequence (DNA): TGTGCCAGCAGCCACACTAGCGGGGGGGCCTCTGAGCAGTTCTTC. Translation: CASSHTSGGASEQFF.